This TCR beta chain was sequenced in a study of blood T cells in healthy people across ages. A second PCR of about 6 to 11 cycles used a sample-barcoded 5' primer and a J-beta primer mix. From the 5' RACE reads, TCRdb called clonotypes with MiXCR, one entry per CDR3 protein. This sample has about 1.7 million distinct CDR3 sequences, with approximately 28% found just once. Overall study results and limits: It was the long-lived donors that had more naive CD4+ cells and higher diversity than aged donors. One million T cells yielded diversity estimates that were considered underestimates. What prevented conclusive comparison of naive and antigen-experienced cells was that PBMCs were unsorted. With naive T cell percentage, TCR beta diversity showed a strong correlation.

Turning to this clonotype: As yet, its antigen is unknown. This may be a read error, as it is one base from a much larger clone.

The sequenced sample consisted of blood. The sequence was obtained from a woman aged 25 to 39 in good health.

CDR3 residues: CNVDALEGDIQYF. The DNA for the CDR3 is TGCAACGTTGACGCACTGGAGGGGGACATTCAGTACTTC. This chain joins TRBV29-1 and TRBJ2-4, with D perhaps matching TRBD1 or TRBD2 (6 bases each). Germline V CDR1 and CDR2: SQVTM, ANQGSEA. This CDR3 region has 13 residues.